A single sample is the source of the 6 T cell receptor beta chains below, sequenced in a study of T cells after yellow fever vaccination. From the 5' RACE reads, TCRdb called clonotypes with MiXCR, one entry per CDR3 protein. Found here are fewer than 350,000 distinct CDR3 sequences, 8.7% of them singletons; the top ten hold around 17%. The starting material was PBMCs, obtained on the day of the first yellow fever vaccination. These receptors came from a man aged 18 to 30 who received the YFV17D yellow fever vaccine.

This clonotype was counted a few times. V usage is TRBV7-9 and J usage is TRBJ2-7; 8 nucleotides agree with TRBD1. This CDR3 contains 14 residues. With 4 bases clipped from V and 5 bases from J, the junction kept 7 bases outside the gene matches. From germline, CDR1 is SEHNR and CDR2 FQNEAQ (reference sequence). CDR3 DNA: TGTGCCAGCAGCTCCCTCAGGGGGCGCGACGAGCAGTACTTC. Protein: CASSSLRGRDEQYF.

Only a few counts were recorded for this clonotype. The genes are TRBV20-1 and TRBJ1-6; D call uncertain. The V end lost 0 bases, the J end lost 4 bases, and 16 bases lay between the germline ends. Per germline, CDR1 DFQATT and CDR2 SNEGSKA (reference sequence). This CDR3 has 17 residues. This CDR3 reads CSARDPKTGRYNSPLHF. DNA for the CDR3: TGCAGTGCTAGAGATCCCAAGACCGGACGGTATAATTCACCCCTCCACTTT.

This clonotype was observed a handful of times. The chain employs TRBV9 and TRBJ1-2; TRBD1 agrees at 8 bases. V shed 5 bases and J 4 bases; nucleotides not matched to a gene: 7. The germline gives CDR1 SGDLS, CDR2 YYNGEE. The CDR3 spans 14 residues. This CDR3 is CASSPGQGSYGYTF. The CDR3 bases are TGTGCCAGCAGTCCAGGACAGGGTAGCTATGGCTACACCTTC.

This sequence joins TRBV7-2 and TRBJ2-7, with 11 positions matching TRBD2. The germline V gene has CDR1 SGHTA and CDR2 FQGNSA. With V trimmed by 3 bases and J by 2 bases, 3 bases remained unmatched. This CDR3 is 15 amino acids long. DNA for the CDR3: TGTGCCAGCAGCTTTGGGACTAGCGGAACCTACGAGCAGTACTTC. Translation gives CASSFGTSGTYEQYF.

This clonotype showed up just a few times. This CDR3 reads CASSSLAATDTQYF. The CDR3 bases are TGTGCCAGCAGTTCACTAGCGGCCACAGATACGCAGTATTTT. The chain uses TRBV6-5 and TRBJ2-3, with 8 bases that match TRBD2. With 4 bases clipped from V and 2 bases from J, the junction kept 2 bases outside the gene matches. The length of the CDR3 is 14 residues. Germline-derived CDR1 and CDR2 are MNHEY and SVGAGI.

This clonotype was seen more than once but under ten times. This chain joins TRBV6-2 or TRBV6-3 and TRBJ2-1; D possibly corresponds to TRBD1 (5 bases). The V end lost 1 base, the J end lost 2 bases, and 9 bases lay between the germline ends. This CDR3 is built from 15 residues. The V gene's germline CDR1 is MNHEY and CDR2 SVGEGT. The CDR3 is CASSYWGGTYNEQFF. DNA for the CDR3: TGTGCCAGCAGTTACTGGGGCGGCACCTACAATGAGCAGTTCTTC.